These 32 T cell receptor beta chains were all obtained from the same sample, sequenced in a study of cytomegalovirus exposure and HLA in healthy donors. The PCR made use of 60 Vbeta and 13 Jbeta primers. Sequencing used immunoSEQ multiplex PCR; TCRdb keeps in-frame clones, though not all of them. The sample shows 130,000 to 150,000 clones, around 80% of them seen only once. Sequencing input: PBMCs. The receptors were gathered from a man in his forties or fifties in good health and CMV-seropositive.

CDR3 sequence reads: CAWSGTRDYGYTF. CDR3 in DNA: TGTGCCTGGAGTGGAACCCGGGACTATGGCTACACCTTC. The genes are TRBV30 and TRBJ1-2; no reliable D call. The V end lost 1 base, the J end lost 3 bases, and 9 bases lay between the germline ends. The CDR3 consists of 13 residues. Germline values: CDR1 GTSNPN, CDR2 SVGIG (reference sequence). Complete variable domain (other parts from reference TRBV30 and TRBJ1-2): SQTIHQWPATLVQPVGSPLSLECTVEGTSNPNLYWYRQAAGRGLQLLFYSVGIGQISSEVPQNLSASRPQDRQFILSSKKLLLSDSGFYLCAWSGTRDYGYTFGSGTRLTVV.

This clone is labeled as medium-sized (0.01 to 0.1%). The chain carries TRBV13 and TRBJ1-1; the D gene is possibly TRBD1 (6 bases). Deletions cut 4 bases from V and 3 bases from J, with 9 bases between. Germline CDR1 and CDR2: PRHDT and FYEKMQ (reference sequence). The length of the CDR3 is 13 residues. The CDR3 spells CASSSDSDTEAFF. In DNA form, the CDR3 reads TGTGCCAGCAGCTCGGACAGTGACACTGAAGCTTTCTTT. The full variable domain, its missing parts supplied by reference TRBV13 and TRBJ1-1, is AAGVIQSPRHLIKEKRETATLKCYPIPRHDTVYWYQQGPGQDPQFLISFYEKMQSDKGSIPDRFSAQQFSDYHSELNMSSLELGDSALYFCASSSDSDTEAFFGQGTRLTVV.

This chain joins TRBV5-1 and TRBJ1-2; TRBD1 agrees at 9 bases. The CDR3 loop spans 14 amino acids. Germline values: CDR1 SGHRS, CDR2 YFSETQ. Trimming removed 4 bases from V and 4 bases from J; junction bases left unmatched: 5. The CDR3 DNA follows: TGCGCCAGCAGCCCGGGGACAGGGAGCTATGGCTACACCTTC. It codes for CASSPGTGSYGYTF.

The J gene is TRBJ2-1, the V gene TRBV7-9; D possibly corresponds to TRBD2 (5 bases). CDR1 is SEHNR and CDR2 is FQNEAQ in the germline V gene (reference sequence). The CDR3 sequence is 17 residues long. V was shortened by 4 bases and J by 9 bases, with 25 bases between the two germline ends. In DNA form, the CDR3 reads TGTGCCAGCAGCTCCGCTCTTGAGCGGTACGGGTCAGGTGAGCAGTTCTTC. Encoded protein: CASSSALERYGSGEQFF.

The CDR3 DNA reads TGTGCCAGCAGCCGTTATGGCGGCCCTCTAGCGGGAGGAACAGATACGCAGTATTTT. Its translation is CASSRYGGPLAGGTDTQYF. The chain recombines TRBV7-6 with TRBJ2-3, with 11 bases matching TRBD2. The trim removed 5 bases at V and 3 bases at J, leaving 16 bases unmatched. This CDR3 has 19 residues. Germline V gene data show CDR1 as SGHVS and CDR2 as FNYEAQ.

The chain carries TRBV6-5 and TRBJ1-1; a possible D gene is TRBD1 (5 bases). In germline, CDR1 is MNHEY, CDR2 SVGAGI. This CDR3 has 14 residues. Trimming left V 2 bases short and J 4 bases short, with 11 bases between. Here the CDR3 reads CASSYDRGITEAFF. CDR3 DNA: TGTGCCAGCAGTTACGACAGAGGAATCACTGAAGCTTTCTTT.

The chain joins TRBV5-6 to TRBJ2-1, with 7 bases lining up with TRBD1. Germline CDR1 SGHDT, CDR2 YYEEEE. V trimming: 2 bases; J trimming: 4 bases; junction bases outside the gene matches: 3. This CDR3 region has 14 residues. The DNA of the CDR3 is TGTGCCAGCAGCTTAGGGGGCCTGTACAATGAGCAGTTCTTC. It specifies CASSLGGLYNEQFF.

The CDR3 sequence is CASSQEPADVTDTQYF. Written as DNA, the CDR3 is TGCGCCAGCAGCCAAGAGCCAGCGGACGTCACAGATACGCAGTATTTT. The V and J genes are TRBV4-3 and TRBJ2-3, with D possibly TRBD2 on 5 matching bases. Germline V gene data show CDR1 as LGHNA and CDR2 as YSLEER. Trimming stripped 0 bases from V and 2 bases from J, with 12 bases between. This CDR3 has 16 residues.

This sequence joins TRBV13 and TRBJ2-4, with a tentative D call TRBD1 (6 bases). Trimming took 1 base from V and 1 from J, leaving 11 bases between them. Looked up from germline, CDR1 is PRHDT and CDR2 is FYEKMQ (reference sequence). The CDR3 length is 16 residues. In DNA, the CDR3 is TGTGCCAGCAGCTTAGAAGCAGGGGAGGCCAAAAACATTCAGTACTTC. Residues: CASSLEAGEAKNIQYF.

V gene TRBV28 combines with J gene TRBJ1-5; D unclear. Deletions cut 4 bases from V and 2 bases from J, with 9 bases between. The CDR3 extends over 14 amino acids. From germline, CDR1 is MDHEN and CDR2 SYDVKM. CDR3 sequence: CASSSPQGNQPQHF. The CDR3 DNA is TGTGCCAGCAGTTCCCCCCAGGGCAATCAGCCCCAGCATTTT.

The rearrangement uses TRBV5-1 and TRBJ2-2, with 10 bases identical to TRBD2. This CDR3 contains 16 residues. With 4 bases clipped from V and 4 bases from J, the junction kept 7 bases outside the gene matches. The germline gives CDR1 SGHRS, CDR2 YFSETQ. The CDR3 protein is CASSPSSGSLTGELFF. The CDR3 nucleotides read TGCGCCAGCAGCCCCTCTAGCGGGAGCCTCACCGGGGAGCTGTTTTTT.

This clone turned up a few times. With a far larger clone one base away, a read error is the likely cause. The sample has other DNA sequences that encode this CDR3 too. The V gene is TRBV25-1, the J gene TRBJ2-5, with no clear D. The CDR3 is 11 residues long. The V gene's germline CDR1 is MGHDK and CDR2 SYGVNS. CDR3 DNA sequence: TGTGCTAGCATAGGTCATGGAGACGTTTACTTC. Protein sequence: CASIGHGDVYF.

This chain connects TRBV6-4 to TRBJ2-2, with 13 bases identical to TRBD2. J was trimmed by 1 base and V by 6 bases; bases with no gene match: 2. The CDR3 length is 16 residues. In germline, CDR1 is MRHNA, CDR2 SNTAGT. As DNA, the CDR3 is TGTGCCAGCAGCCGGACTAGCGGGGGGAACACCGGGGAGCTGTTTTTT. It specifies CASSRTSGGNTGELFF.

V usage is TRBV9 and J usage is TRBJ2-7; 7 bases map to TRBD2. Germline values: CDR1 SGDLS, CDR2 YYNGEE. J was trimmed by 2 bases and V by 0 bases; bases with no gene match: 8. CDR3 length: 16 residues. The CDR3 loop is CASSVDFQRGPYEQYF. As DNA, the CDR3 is TGTGCCAGCAGCGTAGATTTCCAGCGGGGACCCTACGAGCAGTACTTC.

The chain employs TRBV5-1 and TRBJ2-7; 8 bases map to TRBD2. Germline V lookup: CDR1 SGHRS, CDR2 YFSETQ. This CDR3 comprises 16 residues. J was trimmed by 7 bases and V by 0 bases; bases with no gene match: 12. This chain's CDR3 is CASSLAAGGQGGEQYF. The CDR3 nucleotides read TGCGCCAGCAGCTTGGCCGCGGGGGGCCAAGGAGGGGAGCAGTACTTC.

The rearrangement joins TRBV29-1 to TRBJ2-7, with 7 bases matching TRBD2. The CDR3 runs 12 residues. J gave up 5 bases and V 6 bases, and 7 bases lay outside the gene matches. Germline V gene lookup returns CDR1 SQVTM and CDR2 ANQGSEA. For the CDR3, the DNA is TGCAGCGTAGGACTAGTAGGCCACGAGCAGTACTTC. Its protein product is CSVGLVGHEQYF.

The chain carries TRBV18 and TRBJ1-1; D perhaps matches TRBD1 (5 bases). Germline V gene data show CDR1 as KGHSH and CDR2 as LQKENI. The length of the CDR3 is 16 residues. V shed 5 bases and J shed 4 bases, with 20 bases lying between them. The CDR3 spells CASSRIGGRVGTEAFF. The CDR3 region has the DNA TGTGCCAGCTCAAGAATCGGGGGGAGGGTAGGCACTGAAGCTTTCTTT.

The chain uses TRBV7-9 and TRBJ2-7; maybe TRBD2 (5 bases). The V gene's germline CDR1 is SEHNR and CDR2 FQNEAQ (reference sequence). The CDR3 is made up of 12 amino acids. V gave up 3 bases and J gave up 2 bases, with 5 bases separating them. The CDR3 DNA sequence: TGTGCCAGCAGCTTGAGGGCCTACGAGCAGTACTTC. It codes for CASSLRAYEQYF. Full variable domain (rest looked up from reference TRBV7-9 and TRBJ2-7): DTGVSQNPRHKITKRGQNVTFRCDPISEHNRLYWYRQTLGQGPEFLTYFQNEAQLEKSRLLSDRFSAERPKGSFSTLEIQRTEQGDSAMYLCASSLRAYEQYFGPGTRLTVT.

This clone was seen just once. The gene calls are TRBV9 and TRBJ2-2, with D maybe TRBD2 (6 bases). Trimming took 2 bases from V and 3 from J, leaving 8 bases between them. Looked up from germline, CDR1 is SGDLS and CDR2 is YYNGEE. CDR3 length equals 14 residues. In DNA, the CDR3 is TGTGCCAGCAGCGTTGGGACTTACACCGGGGAGCTGTTTTTT. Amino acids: CASSVGTYTGELFF.

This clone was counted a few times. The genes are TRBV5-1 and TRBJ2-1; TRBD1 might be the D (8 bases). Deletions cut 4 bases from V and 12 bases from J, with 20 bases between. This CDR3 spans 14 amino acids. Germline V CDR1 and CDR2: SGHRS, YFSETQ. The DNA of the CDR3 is TGCGCCAGCAGCATACAGGGGGGGACGGTCGGGCAGTTCTTC. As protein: CASSIQGGTVGQFF.

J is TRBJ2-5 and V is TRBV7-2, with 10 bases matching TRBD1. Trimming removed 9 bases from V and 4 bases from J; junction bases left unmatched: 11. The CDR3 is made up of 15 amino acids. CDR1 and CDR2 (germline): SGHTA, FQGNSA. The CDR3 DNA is TGTGCCAGTGTCCAAAGCGGGACAGGGGTAGAGACCCAGTACTTC. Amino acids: CASVQSGTGVETQYF.

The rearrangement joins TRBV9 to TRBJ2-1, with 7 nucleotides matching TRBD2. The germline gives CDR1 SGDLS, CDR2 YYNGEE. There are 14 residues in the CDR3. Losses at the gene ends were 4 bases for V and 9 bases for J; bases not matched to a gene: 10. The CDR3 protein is CASSSSIGRSEQFF. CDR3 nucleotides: TGTGCCAGCAGCTCCTCCATCGGGAGGTCTGAGCAGTTCTTC.

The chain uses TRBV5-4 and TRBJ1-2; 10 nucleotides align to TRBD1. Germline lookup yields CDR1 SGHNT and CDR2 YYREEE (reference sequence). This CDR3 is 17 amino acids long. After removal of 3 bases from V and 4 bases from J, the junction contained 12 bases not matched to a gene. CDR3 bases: TGTGCCAGCAGCTCCGGGACAGGGGCGGATGGGGGCTATGGCTACACCTTC. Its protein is CASSSGTGADGGYGYTF.

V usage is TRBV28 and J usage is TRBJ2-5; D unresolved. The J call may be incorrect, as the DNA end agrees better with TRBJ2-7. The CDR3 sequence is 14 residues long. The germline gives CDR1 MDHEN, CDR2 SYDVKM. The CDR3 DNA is TGTGCCAGCAGTTTCCCCGGAGTCGCCTACGAGCAGTACTTC. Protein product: CASSFPGVAYEQYF.

CDR3 amino acids: CSVDRDGGYGYTF. The CDR3 DNA is TGCAGCGTTGACCGGGATGGAGGCTATGGCTACACCTTC. The chain is built from TRBV29-1 and TRBJ1-2; D is ambiguous. The CDR3 has 13 residues. Germline CDR1 is SQVTM and CDR2 is ANQGSEA. V gave up 3 bases and J gave up 4 bases, with 12 bases separating them.

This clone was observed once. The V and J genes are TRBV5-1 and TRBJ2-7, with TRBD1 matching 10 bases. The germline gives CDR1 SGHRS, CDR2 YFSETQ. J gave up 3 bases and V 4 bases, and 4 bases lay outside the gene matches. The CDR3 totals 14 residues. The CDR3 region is CASSTRTGGYEQYF. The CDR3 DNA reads TGCGCCAGCAGCACGAGGACAGGGGGCTACGAGCAGTACTTC.

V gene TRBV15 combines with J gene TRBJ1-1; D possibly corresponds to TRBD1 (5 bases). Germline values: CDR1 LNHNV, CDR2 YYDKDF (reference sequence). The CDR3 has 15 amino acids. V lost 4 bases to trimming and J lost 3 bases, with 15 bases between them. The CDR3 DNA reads TGTGCCACCAGCAAAGTTGACCGGGGGGACACTGAAGCTTTCTTT. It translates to CATSKVDRGDTEAFF.

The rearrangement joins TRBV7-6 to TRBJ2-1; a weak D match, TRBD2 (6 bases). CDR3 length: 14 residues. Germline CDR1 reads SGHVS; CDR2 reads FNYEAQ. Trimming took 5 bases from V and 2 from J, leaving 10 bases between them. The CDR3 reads CASSLSGTYNEQFF. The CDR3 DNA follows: TGTGCCAGCAGCCTTAGCGGTACCTACAATGAGCAGTTCTTC.

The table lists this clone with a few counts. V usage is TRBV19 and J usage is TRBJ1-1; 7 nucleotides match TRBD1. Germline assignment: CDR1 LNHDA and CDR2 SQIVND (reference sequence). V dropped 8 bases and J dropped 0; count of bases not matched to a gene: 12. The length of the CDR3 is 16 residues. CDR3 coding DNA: TGTGCCAGTCGCCGGTTAAAAGGGACAGTGAACACTGAAGCTTTCTTT. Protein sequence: CASRRLKGTVNTEAFF.

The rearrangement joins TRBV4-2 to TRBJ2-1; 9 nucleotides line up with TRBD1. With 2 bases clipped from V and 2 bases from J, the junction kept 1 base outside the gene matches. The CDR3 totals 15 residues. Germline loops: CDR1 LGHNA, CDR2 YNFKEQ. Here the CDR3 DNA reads TGTGCCAGCAGCCAAACAGGGGGCGCCTACAATGAGCAGTTCTTC. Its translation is CASSQTGGAYNEQFF.

The CDR3 is CASSYSKRGGRNEQFF. For the CDR3, the DNA is TGTGCCAGCAGTTACTCGAAGCGGGGGGGAAGGAATGAGCAGTTCTTC. The V gene is TRBV6-5, the J gene TRBJ2-1, with 10 bases that match TRBD2. Germline-derived CDR1 and CDR2 are MNHEY and SVGAGI. The CDR3 spans 16 residues. Unmatched junction bases numbered 6, after V lost 0 bases and J lost 7 bases.

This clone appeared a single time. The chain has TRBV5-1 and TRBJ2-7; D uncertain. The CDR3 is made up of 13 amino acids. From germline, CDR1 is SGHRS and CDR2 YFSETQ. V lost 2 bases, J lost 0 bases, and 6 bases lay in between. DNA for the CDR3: TGCGCCAGCAGCTTCTATAGCTCCTACGAGCAGTACTTC. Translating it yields CASSFYSSYEQYF.